A selection of T cell receptor beta chains follows, all from one sample in a study of blood T cell repertoires in COVID-19. Sequenced by immunoSEQ multiplex PCR; TCRdb stores in-frame clones only, minus some. The table includes around 30,000 clones, over 60% detected once. The specimen was peripheral blood. All receptors come from a human donor in a cohort sampled during active COVID-19. Both conserved end residues are trimmed from each CDR3. The D gene is left open where the match is weak.

v_gene,d_gene,j_gene,CDR3aa
TRBV7-3,.,TRBJ2-3,ASSFTGRTDTQY
TRBV28,TRBD1,TRBJ2-7,ASRVGQGYEQY
TRBV5-4,TRBD1,TRBJ2-7,ASSLGDRGSYEQY
TRBV6-5,TRBD2,TRBJ2-2,ASSYPLWGGTGELF
TRBV11-2,TRBD2,TRBJ2-1,ASSLVRGGAYNEQF
TRBV4-1,TRBD1,TRBJ1-4,ASSQAGGVNEKLF
TRBV27,TRBD2,TRBJ2-3,ASSLRFGAAGGRTDTQY
TRBV15,TRBD1,TRBJ1-2,ATSRPGTGTYGYT
TRBV27,TRBD2,TRBJ2-7,ASSPASGRALEQY
TRBV5-4,.,TRBJ2-2,ASSPLTGRDTGELF
TRBV27,TRBD2,TRBJ2-3,ASRLGLTFTDTQY
TRBV28,TRBD1,TRBJ2-1,ASSLSVGQGENNEQF
TRBV5-6,TRBD1,TRBJ2-2,ASSPTGANGELF
TRBV5-1,.,TRBJ2-2,ASSYRVAGELF
TRBV2,.,TRBJ2-7,ASSWATYEQY
TRBV9,.,TRBJ2-7,ASSVGQGGGEQY
TRBV28,TRBD2,TRBJ2-1,ASSRLSGDLYNEQF
TRBV19,.,TRBJ1-2,ASSIGRYYGYT
TRBV28,TRBD2,TRBJ2-1,ASSAAGLAGLNEQF
TRBV19,.,TRBJ1-2,ASSIREAVYGYT
TRBV21-1,.,TRBJ1-2,ASSIGSGTVINYGYT
TRBV6-1,TRBD2,TRBJ2-5,ASSEAPASGQETQY
TRBV5-6,.,TRBJ1-2,ASSLRRTTPYGYT
TRBV6-5,TRBD1,TRBJ2-7,ASSSWDRDFYEQY
TRBV10-1,.,TRBJ2-7,ASSEGLAEAPGKY
TRBV6-2/TRBV6-3,TRBD1,TRBJ2-5,ASSPGQGQETQY
TRBV7-8,TRBD1,TRBJ2-5,ASSSLTGVDGETQY
TRBV19,TRBD2,TRBJ2-1,ASSKPRGLAGGNEQF
TRBV3-1/TRBV3-2,.,TRBJ2-3,ASSQDYWGTSTDTQY
TRBV7-9,.,TRBJ2-7,ASSLVLGQGEQY
TRBV7-5,.,TRBJ2-7,ARSRRERCFQQY
TRBV7-9,.,TRBJ2-7,ATGTKNRYEQY